This TCR beta chain came from a study of blood T cell repertoires in COVID-19. V shed 1 base and J 3 bases; nucleotides not matched to a gene: 7. The CDR3 contains 16 residues. Germline V gene data show CDR1 as SEHNR and CDR2 as FQNEAQ (reference sequence). This clone has a count of ten or more. Assay used: immunoSEQ multiplex PCR; TCRdb lists only in-frame clones, some missing. The table includes some 350,000 clones, about 89% detected once. This rearrangement joins TRBV7-9 to TRBJ2-7; TRBD2 matches at 9 bases. The sequence came from a woman aged 45 to 65 with COVID-19, enrolled during active disease. The sequenced sample was peripheral blood. The DNA for the CDR3 is TGTGCCAGCAGCTTAGGGGCCGAGCGGGAGGACTACGAGCAGTACTTC. Amino acid sequence: CASSLGAEREDYEQYF.